These 29 T cell receptor beta chains came from one sample sequenced in a study of cytomegalovirus exposure and HLA in healthy donors (dated by TCRdb to 2015 to 2018). The library came from the immunoSEQ multiplex PCR assay. A mixture of 60 forward primers for TCR Vbeta segments and 13 reverse primers for TCR Jbeta segments was used in the multiplex PCR. TCRdb's version of the immuneACCESS table is confined to in-frame rearrangements and falls short of the full clone set. An unresolved V gene accounts for under half of the shortfall where checked; the remainder is of unknown origin. This sample is represented by 55,000 to 70,000 clones; 65% to 75% of them were singletons. The ten largest clonotypes hold 5.4% of the sample. Sequencing used PBMCs. These receptors all come from a woman under 40 in good health and CMV-seronegative.

V is TRBV10-3 and J is TRBJ2-3; D is uncertain. The V and J ends lost 2 bases and 9 bases respectively, with 9 bases between them. Germline V gives CDR1 ENHRY, CDR2 SYGVKD. The CDR3 sequence is 12 residues long. The CDR3 reads CAISEVFETQYF. Written as DNA, the CDR3 is TGTGCCATCAGTGAGGTTTTCGAGACGCAGTATTTT.

This clone was seen only a few times. This could be a read error, since a much larger clone is one nucleotide away. The genes are TRBV5-8 and TRBJ1-1; D is unresolved. Germline loops: CDR1 SGHTS, CDR2 YDEGEE. V was cut by 4 bases and J by 8 bases, with 15 bases left in between. The CDR3 totals 13 residues. The CDR3 loop reads CASSQGEGFEAFF. The CDR3 nucleotides read TGTGCCAGCAGCCAAGGAGAGGGATTCGAAGCTTTCTTT.

J is TRBJ1-2 and V is TRBV7-8; 8 bases match TRBD1. Unmatched junction bases numbered 10, after V lost 0 bases and J lost 7 bases. Per germline, CDR1 SGHVS and CDR2 FQNEAQ. The CDR3 extends over 16 amino acids. CDR3 amino acids: CASSLAVVRGQGGYTF. The DNA of the CDR3 is TGTGCCAGCAGCTTAGCTGTAGTCAGGGGGCAAGGTGGCTACACCTTC.

The chain joins TRBV28 to TRBJ2-3; the D gene is possibly TRBD1 (5 bases). V was pared by 2 bases and J by 0 bases, with 18 bases between. The CDR3 spans 18 residues. Germline assignment: CDR1 MDHEN and CDR2 SYDVKM. CDR3 amino acids: CASSLTYRTLTSTDTQYF. CDR3 DNA: TGTGCCAGCAGTTTAACCTACAGGACACTTACTAGCACAGATACGCAGTATTTT.

A word on this clone: Its ends do not fully match the called genes, so a read error is possible. The chain links TRBV2 to TRBJ2-3; D might be TRBD2 (6 bases). Germline CDR1 SNHLY, CDR2 FYNNEI. CDR3 length equals 15 residues. Written as DNA, the CDR3 is TGTGCCAGCAGCGAAGGCGGGGTTTTACCAGATACGCAGTATTTT. It specifies CASSEGGVLPDTQYF.

The chain links TRBV13 to TRBJ2-1; perhaps TRBD2 as D (5 bases). Looked up from germline, CDR1 is PRHDT and CDR2 is FYEKMQ (reference sequence). This CDR3 comprises 12 residues. V lost 2 bases to trimming and J lost 10 bases, with 9 bases between them. The CDR3 DNA reads TGTGCCAGCAGCTTAATACCGGGAGAGCAGTTCTTC. It codes for CASSLIPGEQFF.

The chain recombines TRBV7-9 with TRBJ2-3; TRBD2 matches 7 bases. The trim removed 6 bases at V and 1 base at J, leaving 7 bases unmatched. Germline V CDR1 and CDR2: SEHNR, FQNEAQ (reference sequence). The CDR3 runs to 15 residues. CDR3 sequence (DNA): TGTGCCAGCAGTTCACTAGCGACTGGCACAGATACGCAGTATTTT. Protein sequence: CASSSLATGTDTQYF. The variable domain in full, completed from reference TRBV7-9 and TRBJ2-3, reads DTGVSQNPRHKITKRGQNVTFRCDPISEHNRLYWYRQTLGQGPEFLTYFQNEAQLEKSRLLSDRFSAERPKGSFSTLEIQRTEQGDSAMYLCASSSLATGTDTQYFGPGTRLTVL.

The chain links TRBV7-9 to TRBJ1-5; D might be TRBD1 (5 bases). This CDR3 is 14 amino acids long. V dropped 5 bases and J dropped 6 bases, with 14 bases sitting between them. Germline V lookup: CDR1 SEHNR, CDR2 FQNEAQ (reference sequence). This CDR3 reads CASSPFGGSQPQHF. In DNA form, the CDR3 reads TGTGCCAGCAGCCCCTTCGGGGGGAGTCAGCCCCAGCATTTT.

This sequence joins TRBV27 and TRBJ2-1, with 9 nucleotides matching TRBD1. This CDR3 is built from 14 residues. The V gene end was trimmed by 7 bases and the J gene end by 8 bases; junction bases not matched to a gene: 9. Germline values: CDR1 MNHEY, CDR2 SMNVEV (reference sequence). The CDR3 nucleotides read TGTGCCAGCACGTCCCTTACAGGGGGCCATGAGCAGTTCTTC. This gives the protein CASTSLTGGHEQFF.

This clone was counted a few times. The rearrangement joins TRBV11-2 to TRBJ2-1, with 12 bases identical to TRBD2. The germline V gene encodes CDR1 SGHAT and CDR2 FQNNGV. With 3 bases clipped from V and 7 bases from J, the junction kept 4 bases outside the gene matches. CDR3 length: 15 residues. CDR3 amino acids: CASSLGTSGLNEQFF. The CDR3 coding sequence is TGTGCCAGCAGCTTGGGGACTAGCGGGTTAAATGAGCAGTTCTTC.

This sequence joins TRBV5-1 and TRBJ1-2, with 9 nucleotides matching TRBD1. Germline assignment: CDR1 SGHRS and CDR2 YFSETQ. This CDR3 is built from 15 residues. The V gene end was trimmed by 5 bases and the J gene end by 4 bases; junction bases not matched to a gene: 9. The CDR3 spells CASRRTGEALYGYTF. CDR3 sequence (DNA): TGCGCCAGCAGGCGGACAGGGGAGGCCCTCTATGGCTACACCTTC.

Regarding this clone: Within the sample, other DNA sequences also encode this same CDR3. The chain couples TRBV20-1 to TRBJ2-1; tentatively, D is TRBD2 (6 bases). CDR1 DFQATT and CDR2 SNEGSKA come from the germline V gene (reference sequence). Trimming stripped 5 bases from V and 7 bases from J, with 9 bases between. The CDR3 consists of 11 residues. The CDR3 sequence: CSAGRGNEQFF. CDR3 bases: TGCAGTGCTGGCCGGGGGAATGAGCAGTTCTTC.

The chain employs TRBV29-1 and TRBJ1-5, with D perhaps TRBD1 (6 bases). The CDR3 is made up of 12 amino acids. The V end was cut by 4 bases, the J end by 2 bases, with 6 bases between. The germline CDR1 and CDR2 sequences are SQVTM and ANQGSEA. The CDR3 sequence is CSVAGGNQPQHF. CDR3 coding DNA: TGCAGCGTTGCAGGGGGCAATCAGCCCCAGCATTTT.

There are a few counts of this clone. The chain couples TRBV9 to TRBJ2-7; 8 positions agree with TRBD1. The germline V gene encodes CDR1 SGDLS and CDR2 YYNGEE. The J segment lost 4 bases and the V segment lost 4 bases, leaving 13 bases of the junction unmatched. This CDR3 spans 16 amino acids. CDR3 residues: CASSPGTGVFGYEQYF. CDR3 nucleotide sequence: TGTGCCAGCAGCCCCGGGACAGGTGTCTTCGGGTACGAGCAGTACTTC. The whole variable domain, remainder taken from reference TRBV9 and TRBJ2-7, is DSGVTQTPKHLITATGQRVTLRCSPRSGDLSVYWYQQSLDQGLQFLIQYYNGEERAKGNILERFSAQQFPDLHSELNLSSLELGDSALYFCASSPGTGVFGYEQYFGPGTRLTVT.

The chain recombines TRBV7-3 with TRBJ2-3; no clear D gene. Trimming pared 2 bases from V and 2 bases from J, leaving 5 bases between. The CDR3 runs 13 residues. Germline CDR1 and CDR2: SGHTA and FQGTGA. CDR3 protein: CASSLGLTDTQYF. The CDR3 region has the DNA TGTGCCAGCAGCTTAGGGCTCACAGATACGCAGTATTTT.

DNA of the CDR3: TGTGCCAGCAGTTACTCGTTCGAGGGGGCCGGCGAGCAGTACTTC. It codes for CASSYSFEGAGEQYF. The chain uses TRBV6-6 and TRBJ2-7, with TRBD1 matching over 7 bases. The ends lost 0 bases at V and 6 bases at J; junction bases unmatched: 8. The germline V gene has CDR1 MNHNY and CDR2 SVGAGI (reference sequence). The CDR3 is 15 amino acids.

The chain is built from TRBV9 and TRBJ2-2; D gene uncertain. Germline CDR1 SGDLS, CDR2 YYNGEE. V lost 4 bases, J lost 5 bases, and 12 bases lay in between. There are 14 residues in the CDR3. CDR3 sequence reads: CASSYVEVTGELFF. For the CDR3, the DNA is TGTGCCAGCAGCTACGTAGAGGTTACCGGGGAGCTGTTTTTT.

The genes are TRBV27 and TRBJ1-2; maybe TRBD1 (5 bases). This CDR3 has 16 residues. Trimming took off 2 bases at V and 7 bases at J, with 20 bases between the two ends. Germline values: CDR1 MNHEY, CDR2 SMNVEV (reference sequence). CDR3 loop: CASSLLALGGSSGYTF. The CDR3 DNA sequence: TGTGCCAGCAGTTTACTCGCCTTGGGGGGGAGTAGTGGCTACACCTTC.

The V and J genes are TRBV6-5 and TRBJ1-5; 10 bases are a match to TRBD1. Trimming removed 8 bases from V and 16 bases from J; junction bases left unmatched: 14. This CDR3 spans 13 amino acids. CDR1 and CDR2 (germline): MNHEY, SVGAGI. CDR3 sequence: CASADRGQDRKHF. In DNA form, the CDR3 reads TGTGCCAGCGCCGACAGGGGGCAGGATCGGAAACATTTT.

The rearrangement links TRBV7-2 to TRBJ1-2, with D perhaps TRBD1 (6 bases). This CDR3 has 12 residues. V lost 4 bases to trimming and J lost 7 bases, with 10 bases between them. Germline CDR1 SGHTA, CDR2 FQGNSA. The chain's CDR3 is CASSSDRCGYTF. For the CDR3, the DNA is TGTGCCAGCAGCTCCGACAGGTGTGGCTACACCTTC.

The rearrangement joins TRBV5-1 to TRBJ2-6; D not resolved. The CDR3 contains 15 residues. The germline gives CDR1 SGHRS, CDR2 YFSETQ. V was trimmed by 4 bases and J by 0 bases, leaving 8 bases between them. Here the CDR3 reads CASSSTSSGANVLTF. CDR3 coding DNA: TGCGCCAGCAGCAGTACGAGCTCTGGGGCCAACGTCCTGACTTTC. The whole variable domain, remainder taken from reference TRBV5-1 and TRBJ2-6, is KAGVTQTPRYLIKTRGQQVTLSCSPISGHRSVSWYQQTPGQGLQFLFEYFSETQRNKGNFPGRFSGRQFSNSRSEMNVSTLELGDSALYLCASSSTSSGANVLTFGAGSRLTVL.

The chain carries TRBV27 and TRBJ2-1; 8 nucleotides match TRBD1. The CDR3 loop spans 16 amino acids. Germline V gene lookup returns CDR1 MNHEY and CDR2 SMNVEV (reference sequence). Losses at the gene ends were 4 bases for V and 9 bases for J; bases not matched to a gene: 14. The CDR3 protein is CASSSSGQGGTSEQFF. CDR3 DNA sequence: TGTGCCAGCAGTTCTTCAGGACAGGGTGGAACGAGTGAGCAGTTCTTC.

This sequence joins TRBV5-5 and TRBJ2-7, with 12 bases lining up with TRBD1. From germline, CDR1 is SGHKS and CDR2 YYEKEE (reference sequence). The CDR3 extends over 15 amino acids. Trimming cost V 4 bases and J 4 bases; bases outside gene matches: 6. CDR3 protein: CASSQGTGGRYEQYV. The CDR3 DNA reads as TGTGCCAGCAGCCAAGGGACAGGGGGCAGGTACGAGCAGTACGTC.

The rearrangement joins TRBV2 to TRBJ1-1, with TRBD1 matching 8 bases. This CDR3 is built from 13 residues. Trimming removed 3 bases from V and 7 bases from J; junction bases left unmatched: 4. The germline V gene encodes CDR1 SNHLY and CDR2 FYNNEI. CDR3 in amino acids: CASSEQGAVEAFF. For the CDR3, the DNA is TGTGCCAGCAGTGAGCAGGGGGCCGTTGAAGCTTTCTTT.

The chain has TRBV7-2 and TRBJ2-1; D call uncertain. Germline V CDR1 and CDR2: SGHTA, FQGNSA. The length of the CDR3 is 13 residues. V was pared by 2 bases and J by 1 base, with 3 bases between. DNA for the CDR3: TGTGCCAGCAGCTTACGGTCCTACAATGAGCAGTTCTTC. This sequence encodes CASSLRSYNEQFF.

V usage is TRBV2 and J usage is TRBJ2-5, with 9 nucleotides matching TRBD2. Germline CDR1 and CDR2: SNHLY and FYNNEI. The trim removed 5 bases at V and 5 bases at J, leaving 6 bases unmatched. The length of the CDR3 is 14 residues. CDR3 nucleotides: TGTGCCAGCAGTTTAGGGACTAGCTTGGAGACCCAGTACTTC. It is translated as CASSLGTSLETQYF.

The V call is TRBV6-5, the J call TRBJ1-5; no clear D. The length of the CDR3 is 15 residues. Germline V gives CDR1 MNHEY, CDR2 SVGAGI. Trimming took off 6 bases at V and 2 bases at J, with 14 bases between the two ends. The CDR3: CASSRTTTRNQPQHF. The DNA for the CDR3 is TGTGCCAGCAGCCGCACCACGACACGCAATCAGCCCCAGCATTTT.

The CDR3 region has the DNA TGTGCCAGCAGTTTGTCGACAGGGCGTGATGAAAAACTGTTTTTT. Translating gives CASSLSTGRDEKLFF. This sequence joins TRBV27 and TRBJ1-4; 7 positions agree with TRBD1. V lost 3 bases and J lost 6; bases outside the gene matches: 7. This CDR3 spans 15 amino acids. Germline V gene lookup returns CDR1 MNHEY and CDR2 SMNVEV (reference sequence).

The chain recombines TRBV14 with TRBJ2-7; perhaps TRBD2 as D (7 bases). Germline-derived CDR1 and CDR2 are SGHDN and FVKESK. V lost 1 base and J lost 0, with 16 bases in between. The CDR3 extends over 17 amino acids. CDR3 in amino acids: CASSQGGGGRRSYEQYF. The CDR3 DNA reads TGTGCCAGCAGCCAAGGGGGAGGGGGGCGGCGCTCCTACGAGCAGTACTTC.